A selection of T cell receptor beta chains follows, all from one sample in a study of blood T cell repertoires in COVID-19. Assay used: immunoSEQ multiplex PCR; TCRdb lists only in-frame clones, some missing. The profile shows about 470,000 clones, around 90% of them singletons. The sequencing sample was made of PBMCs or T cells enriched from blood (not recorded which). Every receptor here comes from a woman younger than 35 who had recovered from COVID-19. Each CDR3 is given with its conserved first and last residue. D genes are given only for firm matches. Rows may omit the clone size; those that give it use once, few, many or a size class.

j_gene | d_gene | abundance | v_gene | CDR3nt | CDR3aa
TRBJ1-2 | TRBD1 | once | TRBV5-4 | TGTGCCAGCAGCCTGGACAGGGCTACCTATGGCTACACCTTC | CASSLDRATYGYTF
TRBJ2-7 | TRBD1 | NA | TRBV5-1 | TGCGCCAGCAGCTTGAGGGGGCCGGCCCACGAGCAGTACTTC | CASSLRGPAHEQYF
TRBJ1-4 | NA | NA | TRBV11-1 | TGTGCCAGCAGCTTCGGTGGGGCTGAAAAACTGTTTTTT | CASSFGGAEKLFF
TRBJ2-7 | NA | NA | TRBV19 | TGTGCCAGTAGTATAGGACAGACCGAAATCTCCTACGAGCAGTACTTC | CASSIGQTEISYEQYF
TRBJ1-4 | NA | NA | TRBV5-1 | TGCGCCAGCAGCTTGGAAGTCTTGGGGGCCCTTAATGAAAAACTGTTTTTT | CASSLEVLGALNEKLFF
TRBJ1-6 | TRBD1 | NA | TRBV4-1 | TGCGCCAGCAGCCAAGGAGGACAGGGCAGGCGGAATTCACCCCTCCACTTT | CASSQGGQGRRNSPLHF
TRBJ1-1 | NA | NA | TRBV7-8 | TGTGCCAGCAGCCCGGGGAGGGGGAACACTGAAGCTTTCTTT | CASSPGRGNTEAFF
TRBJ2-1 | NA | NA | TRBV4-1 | TGCGCCAGCAGCCAATTGAGGGCAGTTCTCAATGAGCAGTTCTTC | CASSQLRAVLNEQFF
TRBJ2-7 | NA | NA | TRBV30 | TGTGCCTTGCTGTCTAGGAGGTACGAGCAGTACTTC | CALLSRRYEQYF
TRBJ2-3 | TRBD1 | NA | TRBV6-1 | TGTGCCAGCAGTGAAATTACAGGGGACGCAGATACGCAGTATTTT | CASSEITGDADTQYF
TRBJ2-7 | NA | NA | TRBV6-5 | TGTGCCAGCAGATCCGAGACGGCGGGCCCCTACGAGCAGTACTTC | CASRSETAGPYEQYF
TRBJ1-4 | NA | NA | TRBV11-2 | TGTGCCAGCAGCCCTATTGTCTCAGAAAAACTGTTTTTT | CASSPIVSEKLFF
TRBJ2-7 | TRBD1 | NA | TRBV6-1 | TGTGCCAGCAGTGAAGTATTGACAGGGATAGGAGTAATCTACGAGCAGTACTTC | CASSEVLTGIGVIYEQYF
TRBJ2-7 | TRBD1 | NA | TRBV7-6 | TGTGCCAGCAGCTTCCGGGACAGAGTCATATGGCAGTACTTC | CASSFRDRVIWQYF
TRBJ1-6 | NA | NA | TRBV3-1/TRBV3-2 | TGTGCCAGCAGCCAAGAGGGAACGGGGTCACCCCTCCACTTT | CASSQEGTGSPLHF
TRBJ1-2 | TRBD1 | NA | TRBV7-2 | TGTGCCAGCAAGTCCGGGACAGGGGGCGGAGGCTACACCTTC | CASKSGTGGGGYTF
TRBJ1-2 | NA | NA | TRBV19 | TGTGCCAGTACCAGGGGTATCAATTACTATGGCTACACCTTC | CASTRGINYYGYTF
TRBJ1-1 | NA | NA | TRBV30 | TGTGCCGGACAGACAGTGAACACTGAAGCTTTCTTT | CAGQTVNTEAFF
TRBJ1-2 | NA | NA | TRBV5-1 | TGCGCCAGCAGCTTGGACCAGGGTGGCGGCTACACCTTC | CASSLDQGGGYTF
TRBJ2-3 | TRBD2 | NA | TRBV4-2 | TGTGCCAGCAGCCAAGATGGGAGGGCTAGCGGGGGGCTAGACGATACGCAGTATTTT | CASSQDGRASGGLDDTQYF
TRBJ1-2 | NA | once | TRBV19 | TGTGCCAGTAGTATGACAGTTAGCGGATATGGCTACACCTTC | CASSMTVSGYGYTF
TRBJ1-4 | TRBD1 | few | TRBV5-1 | TGCGCCAGCAGCGCAGGGGGCAGCGGTGCTAATGAAAAACTGTTTTTT | CASSAGGSGANEKLFF
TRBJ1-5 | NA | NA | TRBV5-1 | TGCGCCAGCAGCTTGGACGGGAGCAATCAGCCCCAGCATTTT | CASSLDGSNQPQHF
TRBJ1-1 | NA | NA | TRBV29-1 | TGCAGCGTTGAAGATCGTAGGCGGCTGCCGGGCACTGAAGCTTTCTTT | CSVEDRRRLPGTEAFF
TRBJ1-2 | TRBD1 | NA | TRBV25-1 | TGTGCCAGCAGTGAATCCACAGGGGGCCTCTATGGCTACACCTTC | CASSESTGGLYGYTF
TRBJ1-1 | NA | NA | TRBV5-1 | TGCGCCAGCAGCTTGGCCGGGGGGGCTGAAGCTTTCTTT | CASSLAGGAEAFF
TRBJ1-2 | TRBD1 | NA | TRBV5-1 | TGCGCCAGCAGCATCGGGACAGGGTCAACGGGCGGCTACACCTTC | CASSIGTGSTGGYTF
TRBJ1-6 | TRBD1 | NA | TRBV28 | TGTGCCAGCAGTTCTCCGGGACAGTCGGATTCACCCCTCCACTTT | CASSSPGQSDSPLHF
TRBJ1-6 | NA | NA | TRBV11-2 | TGTGCCAGCAGCTTAAATCGGGGTTATTCACCCCTCCACTTT | CASSLNRGYSPLHF
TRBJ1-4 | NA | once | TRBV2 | TGTGCCAGCAGTGGTCTAGTCTATGCAACTAATGAAAAACTGTTTTTT | CASSGLVYATNEKLFF
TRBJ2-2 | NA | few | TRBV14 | TGTGCCAGCAGCCAAGTTTTTGGGGGGACCACCGGGGAGCTGTTTTTT | CASSQVFGGTTGELFF
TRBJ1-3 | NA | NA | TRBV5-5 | TGTGCCAGCAGCTTCGGGGACAAAGGAAACACCATATATTTT | CASSFGDKGNTIYF
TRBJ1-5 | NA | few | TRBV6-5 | TGTGCCAGCAGTCCCCCGGGGGATCAGCCCCAGCATTTT | CASSPPGDQPQHF
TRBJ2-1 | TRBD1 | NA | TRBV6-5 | TGTGCCAGCAGCCCAGGGGGCAATGAGCAGTTCTTC | CASSPGGNEQFF
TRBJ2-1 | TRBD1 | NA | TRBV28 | TGTGCCAGCAGTCCCCGCGGACAGGGGGCGAATGAGCAGTTCTTC | CASSPRGQGANEQFF
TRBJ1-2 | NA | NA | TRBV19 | TGTGCCAGTACCCCCTTTACAGGGACCTATGGCTACACCTTC | CASTPFTGTYGYTF
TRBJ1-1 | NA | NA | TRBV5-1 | TGCGCCAGCAGCTTGGCCCACCTAATGGACACTGAAGCTTTCTTT | CASSLAHLMDTEAFF
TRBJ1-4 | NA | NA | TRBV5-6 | TGTGCCAGCAGCTTGGGGATAGGGGGATCTACTAATGAAAAACTGTTTTTT | CASSLGIGGSTNEKLFF
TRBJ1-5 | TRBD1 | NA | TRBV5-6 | TGTGCCAGCAGCCGACAGGGGGCTGATCAGCCCCAGCATTTT | CASSRQGADQPQHF
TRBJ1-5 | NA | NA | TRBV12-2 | TGTGCAAGTCGCTTAACCCAGTGCAATCAGCCCCAGCATTTT | CASRLTQCNQPQHF
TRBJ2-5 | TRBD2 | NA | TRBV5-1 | TGCGCCAGCAGCCCCGGACTAGCGGGGGGGAGTGAGACCCAGTACTTC | CASSPGLAGGSETQYF
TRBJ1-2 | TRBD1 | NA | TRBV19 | TGTGCCAGTAGCCTCGGACAGGGCCTCTATGGCTACACCTTC | CASSLGQGLYGYTF
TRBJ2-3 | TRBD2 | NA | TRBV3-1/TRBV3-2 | TGTGCCAGCAGCCAAGATTGGGCTAGCGGAACAGATACGCAGTATTTT | CASSQDWASGTDTQYF
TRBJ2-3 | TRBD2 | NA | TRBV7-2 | TGTGCCAGCAGCTTAAAGGCGGGGGGGCTACAGTCGAATTTT | CASSLKAGGLQSNF
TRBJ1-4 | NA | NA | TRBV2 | TGTGCCAGCAGTGAAAGGGGATACAGTGGGGAAAAACTGTTTTTT | CASSERGYSGEKLFF
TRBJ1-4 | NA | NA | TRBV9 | TGTGCCAGCAGCCCAGGGGTGGGCCTTGAAAAACTGTTTTTT | CASSPGVGLEKLFF
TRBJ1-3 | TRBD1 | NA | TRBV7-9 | TGTGCCAGCAGCCAACAGGGGTCTGGAAACACCATATATTTT | CASSQQGSGNTIYF
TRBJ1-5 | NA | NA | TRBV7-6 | TGTGCCAGCAGCTTCAACAGTGATCGGCCCCAGCATTTT | CASSFNSDRPQHF
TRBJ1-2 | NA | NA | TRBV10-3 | TGTGCCATCAGTGAGTCGACACGCTCCCTATATGGCTACACCTTC | CAISESTRSLYGYTF